The next 3 T cell receptor beta chains were all read from a single sample in a study of blood T cell repertoires in COVID-19. Sequenced by immunoSEQ multiplex PCR; TCRdb stores in-frame clones only, minus some. In the table there are some 280,000 clones, roughly 90% of which are singletons. Input material: peripheral blood. The receptors shown here come from an older woman with acute or convalescent COVID-19.

This sequence joins TRBV19 and TRBJ1-2, with 8 bases identical to TRBD1. The CDR3 covers 15 residues. Germline assignment: CDR1 LNHDA and CDR2 SQIVND (reference sequence). Unmatched junction bases numbered 10, after V lost 6 bases and J lost 4 bases. The CDR3 region is CASSTSGQGPYGYTF. The CDR3 coding sequence is TGTGCCAGTAGCACGTCTGGACAGGGACCCTATGGCTACACCTTC.

This clone has a single count. The V and J genes are TRBV6-5 and TRBJ2-7; D ambiguous. This CDR3 contains 14 residues. V lost 0 bases and J lost 0, with 6 bases in between. Germline CDR1 reads MNHEY; CDR2 reads SVGAGI. The CDR3 protein is CASSYSISSYEQYF. CDR3 coding DNA: TGTGCCAGCAGTTACTCTATCTCCTCCTACGAGCAGTACTTC.

The chain carries TRBV5-1 and TRBJ2-1; 9 positions match TRBD1. Germline values: CDR1 SGHRS, CDR2 YFSETQ. Losses at the gene ends were 1 base for V and 8 bases for J; bases not matched to a gene: 4. This CDR3 spans 14 amino acids. CDR3 DNA sequence: TGCGCCAGCAGCTTGTTACAGGGGGCCGATGAGCAGTTCTTC. Translating gives CASSLLQGADEQFF.